Below, 16 T cell receptor beta chains from the same sample are listed, as sequenced in a study of T-cell reconstitution after alpha-beta-depleted transplantation in children. The authors prepared the TCRbeta library with unique molecular identifiers. Each CDR3 protein is one row after TCRdb ran MiXCR on the PCR reads. The sample lists 500,000 or so distinct CDR3 sequences, roughly 11% seen once, with around 15% in the top ten. Sequenced here: PBMCs, mostly from graft donor cells, sampled 180 days after TCRalphabeta/CD19-depleted stem cell transplant. Receptors were obtained from a female patient younger than 10 who had a stem cell transplant for aplastic anemia, so the T cells may come from the graft donor.

The chain carries TRBV20-1 and TRBJ1-5; D is possibly TRBD1 (6 bases). Per germline, CDR1 DFQATT and CDR2 SNEGSKA (reference sequence). Trimming removed 3 bases from V and 6 bases from J, with 21 bases in between. The CDR3 has 16 amino acids. CDR3 in amino acids: CSARHKGTSLGQPQHF. In DNA, the CDR3 is TGCAGTGCTAGGCATAAAGGGACAAGTCTCGGTCAGCCCCAGCATTTT.

This clonotype was seen only a few times. The chain couples TRBV27 to TRBJ2-1, with D uncertain. V lost 2 bases and J lost 0, with 8 bases in between. The CDR3 runs 15 residues. Germline V lookup: CDR1 MNHEY, CDR2 SMNVEV (reference sequence). The DNA of the CDR3 is TGTGCCAGCAGTTTAGTCGTAAGCTCCTACAATGAGCAGTTCTTC. As protein: CASSLVVSSYNEQFF.

The table lists this clonotype with many counts. The V and J genes are TRBV10-3 and TRBJ2-7, with 7 bases that match TRBD1. The CDR3 has 14 amino acids. V trimming: 6 bases; J trimming: 2 bases; junction bases outside the gene matches: 7. Germline V gives CDR1 ENHRY, CDR2 SYGVKD. This CDR3 reads CAISSTGSTYEQYV. The CDR3 region has the DNA TGTGCCATCAGCTCGACAGGGAGTACCTACGAGCAGTACGTC.

This clonotype was recorded a few times. V usage is TRBV12-3 or TRBV12-4 and J usage is TRBJ2-7, with D possibly being TRBD1 (7 bases). The CDR3 extends over 15 amino acids. The V end lost 1 base, the J end lost 4 bases, and 14 bases lay between the germline ends. Here the CDR3 reads CASSLGAGTAYEQYF. CDR3 nucleotides: TGTGCCAGCAGTTTAGGGGCGGGGACAGCGTACGAGCAGTACTTC.

The chain combines TRBV14 with TRBJ2-3; D is possibly TRBD2 (7 bases). The CDR3 length is 15 residues. Trimming removed 4 bases from V and 6 bases from J, with 17 bases in between. CDR1 is SGHDN and CDR2 is FVKESK in the germline V gene. The CDR3 here is CASSPSSGRGDTQYF. The CDR3 DNA reads as TGTGCCAGCAGCCCTTCTAGCGGAAGGGGGGATACGCAGTATTTT.

This chain links TRBV7-9 with TRBJ2-1, with TRBD2 identical over 9 bases. Germline CDR1 is SEHNR and CDR2 is FQNEAQ (reference sequence). This CDR3 comprises 17 residues. V lost 1 base to trimming and J lost 7 bases; unmatched junction nucleotides: 11. The CDR3 loop is CASSLGGVAGGWNEQFF. CDR3 nucleotide sequence: TGTGCCAGCAGCTTAGGTGGAGTTGCGGGAGGGTGGAATGAGCAGTTCTTC.

In this sample, this clonotype turned up a few times. This sequence joins TRBV19 and TRBJ2-7; no clear D. V dropped 8 bases and J dropped 2 bases, with 10 bases sitting between them. The CDR3 sequence is 12 residues long. Germline assignment: CDR1 LNHDA and CDR2 SQIVND (reference sequence). This chain's CDR3 is CASLRRAYEQYF. The CDR3 bases are TGTGCCAGTCTGAGACGGGCCTACGAGCAGTACTTC.

In this sample, this clonotype turned up a few times. The chain carries TRBV28 and TRBJ1-2, with D maybe TRBD1 (6 bases). V was shortened by 6 bases and J by 7 bases, with 12 bases between the two germline ends. CDR1 and CDR2 from the germline V gene are MDHEN and SYDVKM. CDR3 length: 12 residues. CDR3 DNA sequence: TGTGCCAGCAGAGAAGACAGGTTTGGCTACACCTTC. As protein: CASREDRFGYTF.

This clonotype has only a few counts. The chain carries TRBV15 and TRBJ1-1, with D unclear. The V end lost 2 bases, the J end lost 8 bases, and 12 bases lay between the germline ends. CDR3 length: 13 amino acids. Germline V gives CDR1 LNHNV, CDR2 YYDKDF (reference sequence). Here the CDR3 DNA reads TGTGCCACCAGCAGACTGGAAATAGGGGAAGCTTTCTTT. Protein sequence: CATSRLEIGEAFF.

V and J are TRBV11-2 and TRBJ2-7, with 10 bases lining up with TRBD1. Per the germline V gene, CDR1 is SGHAT and CDR2 is FQNNGV. The CDR3 runs 15 residues. V gave up 4 bases and J gave up 4 bases; unmatched junction bases: 7. DNA of the CDR3: TGTGCCAGCAGCTCCTCCGGGACAGGGGATTACGAGCAGTACTTC. Encoded protein: CASSSSGTGDYEQYF.

This chain uses TRBV15 with TRBJ1-4; 7 positions agree with TRBD1. The germline V gene has CDR1 LNHNV and CDR2 YYDKDF (reference sequence). CDR3 length: 15 residues. The J segment lost 4 bases and the V segment lost 8 bases, leaving 10 bases of the junction unmatched. Here the CDR3 reads CATSLVGQFNEKLFF. The CDR3 region has the DNA TGTGCCACCTCCCTGGTGGGACAGTTTAATGAAAAACTGTTTTTT.

This clonotype was counted a few times. The V and J genes are TRBV27 and TRBJ2-1; 10 positions agree with TRBD2. The CDR3 spans 16 residues. Trimming took 7 bases from V and 8 from J; bases not matched to a gene: 14. Germline lookup yields CDR1 MNHEY and CDR2 SMNVEV (reference sequence). This chain's CDR3 is CASIHRLAGNRDEQFF. The CDR3 nucleotides are TGTGCCAGCATCCACAGACTAGCGGGTAATAGGGATGAGCAGTTCTTC.

The chain uses TRBV14 and TRBJ1-2, with 8 nucleotides matching TRBD1. The CDR3 has 16 residues. Germline lookup yields CDR1 SGHDN and CDR2 FVKESK. V lost 2 bases, J lost 4 bases, and 9 bases stayed unmatched. This CDR3 is CASSQLGQGRGYGYTF. The DNA of the CDR3 is TGTGCCAGCAGCCAACTCGGACAGGGACGGGGCTATGGCTACACCTTC.

The sample holds a few counts of this clonotype. The rearrangement uses TRBV11-2 and TRBJ2-5, with 9 bases fitting TRBD2. V shed 0 bases and J 4 bases; nucleotides not matched to a gene: 12. Germline assignment: CDR1 SGHAT and CDR2 FQNNGV. The CDR3 has 18 amino acids. The CDR3 protein is CASSLEGSRGGIRETQYF. In DNA form, the CDR3 reads TGTGCCAGCAGCTTAGAAGGCTCGCGGGGGGGTATTCGAGAGACCCAGTACTTC.

With regard to this clonotype: One end of the junction does not line up with germline, which may come from a read error. The genes are TRBV10-3 and TRBJ2-1; 9 bases align to TRBD1. CDR3 length: 13 residues. Per the germline V gene, CDR1 is ENHRY and CDR2 is SYGVKD. In DNA, the CDR3 is TGTGCCATCAATGAGGACAGGGGTAATCAGCAGTTCTTC. The encoded protein is CAINEDRGNQQFF.

This clonotype was counted many times. J is TRBJ1-4 and V is TRBV12-3 or TRBV12-4; tentative D call: TRBD1 (5 bases). The ends were cut back, 1 base at V and 8 bases at J, with 17 bases in the middle. The CDR3 runs to 16 residues. The CDR3 loop is CASSLVGNRKGEKLFF. In DNA, the CDR3 is TGTGCCAGCAGTTTAGTAGGTAACAGGAAGGGGGAAAAACTGTTTTTT.